The 25 T cell receptor beta chains listed next were all sequenced from one sample in a study of CD8 T cells in Susac syndrome. A quantity of about 0.5 to 1 ug RNA underwent reverse transcription using random hexamers. TCRdb reprocessed the immunoSEQ multiplex PCR reads with MiXCR, giving one entry per CDR3 protein. Of more than 100,000 distinct CDR3 sequences in the sample, about 94% are singletons; the top ten hold around 0.28%. Sequenced input: CD8+ T cells from PBMCs. The receptors stem from a human donor with Susac syndrome.

V usage is TRBV15 and J usage is TRBJ1-5; D might be TRBD1 (6 bases). V lost 0 bases and J 6 bases, leaving 12 bases between the germline ends. Germline V gene sequence: CDR1 LNHNV, CDR2 YYDKDF (reference sequence). The length of the CDR3 is 15 residues. The CDR3 sequence is CATSRDRGLAQPQHF. The DNA for the CDR3 is TGTGCCACCAGCAGAGACAGGGGTCTGGCTCAGCCCCAGCATTTT. Full variable domain (outside the CDR3, taken from reference TRBV15 and TRBJ1-5): DAMVIQNPRYQVTQFGKPVTLSCSQTLNHNVMYWYQQKSSQAPKLLFHYYDKDFNNEADTPDNFQSRRPNTSFCFLDIRSPGLGDTAMYLCATSRDRGLAQPQHFGDGTRLSIL.

The chain recombines TRBV3-1 with TRBJ2-1, with D tentatively TRBD1 (6 bases). The CDR3 spans 15 residues. Germline assignment: CDR1 LGHDT and CDR2 YNNKEL (reference sequence). Trimming pared 0 bases from V and 7 bases from J, leaving 13 bases between. For the CDR3, the DNA is TGTGCCAGCAGCCAAGATTGGGGGCGCGGGAATGAGCAGTTCTTC. This translates into CASSQDWGRGNEQFF.

V and J are TRBV4-1 and TRBJ2-5, with 7 positions matching TRBD1. J lost 1 base, V lost 4 bases, and 6 bases had no gene match. Per the germline V gene, CDR1 is MGHRA and CDR2 is YSYEKL. CDR3 size: 15 residues. The CDR3 region is CASSPLQGPQETQYF. CDR3 DNA sequence: TGCGCCAGCAGCCCCCTACAGGGGCCCCAAGAGACCCAGTACTTC.

The V call is TRBV5-1, the J call TRBJ1-1; D remains ambiguous. The CDR3 totals 14 residues. V gave up 0 bases and J gave up 1 base, with 7 bases separating them. CDR1 is SGHRS and CDR2 is YFSETQ in the germline V gene. The CDR3 bases are TGCGCCAGCAGCTTGGAGCCAGCGAACACTGAAGCTTTCTTT. Translation gives CASSLEPANTEAFF.

J is TRBJ1-5 and V is TRBV4-1; no reliable D call. Germline V gives CDR1 MGHRA, CDR2 YSYEKL. The germline V and J ends were trimmed by 3 bases and 9 bases, with 12 bases remaining between them. This CDR3 is built from 13 residues. The chain's CDR3 is CASSHELSRPQHF. CDR3 nucleotide sequence: TGCGCCAGCAGCCATGAGTTATCAAGGCCCCAGCATTTT.

This chain joins TRBV11-3 and TRBJ2-1; 9 bases agree with TRBD2. CDR3 length: 20 amino acids. J gave up 0 bases and V 0 bases, and 12 bases lay outside the gene matches. Germline-derived CDR1 and CDR2 are SGHNT and YENEEA. The DNA of the CDR3 is TGTGCCAGCAGCTTAGATTTAGAGGGGAGCGGGGGGCGCTCCTACAATGAGCAGTTCTTC. Encoded protein: CASSLDLEGSGGRSYNEQFF.

V usage is TRBV29-1 and J usage is TRBJ1-2; 9 positions agree with TRBD1. V gave up 7 bases and J gave up 6 bases; unmatched junction bases: 3. Per the germline V gene, CDR1 is SQVTM and CDR2 is ANQGSEA. This CDR3 has 11 residues. CDR3 region: CSAGQGDGYTF. In DNA form, the CDR3 reads TGCAGCGCGGGACAGGGAGATGGCTACACCTTC.

This sequence joins TRBV6-6 and TRBJ2-3, with a weak D call TRBD2 (6 bases). V shed 5 bases and J shed 1 base, with 13 bases lying between them. The CDR3 totals 15 residues. Germline-derived CDR1 and CDR2 are MNHNY and SVGAGI (reference sequence). Here the CDR3 DNA reads TGTGCCAGCAGTGAATGGACGGGGGGCACAGATACGCAGTATTTT. It yields the protein CASSEWTGGTDTQYF.

V and J are TRBV19 and TRBJ1-5; D may be TRBD1 (6 bases). Germline CDR1 reads LNHDA; CDR2 reads SQIVND (reference sequence). Deletions cut 3 bases from V and 7 bases from J, with 13 bases between. The CDR3 has 14 residues. The DNA of the CDR3 is TGTGCCAGTAGTATCTTGGGGGGACAACAGCCCCAGCATTTT. Amino acids: CASSILGGQQPQHF.

The J gene is TRBJ2-5, the V gene TRBV7-2; D not certain. The CDR3 has 14 amino acids. The germline V and J ends were trimmed by 0 bases and 5 bases, with 10 bases remaining between them. Germline V lookup: CDR1 SGHTA, CDR2 FQGNSA. CDR3 region: CASSLARIRETQYF. The DNA for the CDR3 is TGTGCCAGCAGCTTAGCCAGGATCCGGGAGACCCAGTACTTC.

V usage is TRBV27 and J usage is TRBJ1-5, with D possibly being TRBD1 (5 bases). V was clipped by 3 bases and J by 6 bases, with 9 bases between them. Germline V gene data show CDR1 as MNHEY and CDR2 as SMNVEV (reference sequence). This CDR3 region has 13 residues. CDR3 DNA: TGTGCCAGCAGTTTGTCAGGGTTTCAGCCCCAGCATTTT. Protein: CASSLSGFQPQHF.

The chain joins TRBV29-1 to TRBJ2-1; D unresolved. CDR1 and CDR2 from the germline V gene are SQVTM and ANQGSEA. The CDR3 sequence is 13 residues long. Trimming cost V 7 bases and J 4 bases, with 14 bases left between them. CDR3 bases: TGCAGCGCCCCAACAGCCACATACAATGAGCAGTTCTTC. This gives the protein CSAPTATYNEQFF.

The chain joins TRBV7-8 to TRBJ1-5, with a possible D match to TRBD1 (6 bases). V lost 6 bases to trimming and J lost 1 base, with 16 bases between them. The germline CDR1 and CDR2 sequences are SGHVS and FQNEAQ. The CDR3 has 16 amino acids. The CDR3: CASRPEPGQSNQPQHF. The CDR3 DNA sequence: TGTGCCAGCAGACCTGAACCGGGACAAAGCAATCAGCCCCAGCATTTT.

The V call is TRBV7-7, the J call TRBJ2-1; TRBD2 matches 8 bases. The CDR3 extends over 15 amino acids. The germline V gene encodes CDR1 SSHAT and CDR2 FNYEAQ (reference sequence). Trimming took 5 bases from V and 9 from J; bases not matched to a gene: 12. In DNA, the CDR3 is TGTGCCAGCAGCCAAGGACTAGCCCCGTACGTTGAGCAGTTCTTC. Translation gives CASSQGLAPYVEQFF.

For the CDR3, the DNA is TGTGCCAGCAGTGAACTAGCGGGGAGCTCCTACGAGCAGTACTTC. It codes for CASSELAGSSYEQYF. The genes are TRBV6-1 and TRBJ2-7; TRBD2 agrees at 9 bases. In germline, CDR1 is MNHNS, CDR2 SASEGT. J gave up 0 bases and V 2 bases, and 2 bases lay outside the gene matches. The CDR3 consists of 15 residues.

This chain joins TRBV5-6 and TRBJ2-1; 11 nucleotides align to TRBD2. After removal of 4 bases from V and 4 bases from J, the junction contained 4 bases not matched to a gene. CDR3 length: 15 residues. CDR1 and CDR2 (germline): SGHDT, YYEEEE. The CDR3: CASSRGTSGYNEQFF. CDR3 nucleotide sequence: TGTGCCAGCAGCCGGGGGACTAGCGGTTACAATGAGCAGTTCTTC.

The chain recombines TRBV7-9 with TRBJ1-4; D call uncertain. The V gene's germline CDR1 is SEHNR and CDR2 FQNEAQ (reference sequence). The CDR3 is made up of 16 amino acids. V was trimmed by 1 base and J by 7 bases, leaving 16 bases between them. CDR3 protein: CASSLGTFVAGEKLFF. Here the CDR3 DNA reads TGTGCCAGCAGCTTAGGGACTTTCGTCGCGGGTGAAAAACTGTTTTTT.

For the CDR3, the DNA is TGTGCCAGCAGCGTAGAGTCCTTAGCGGGGGGGCCCGCAGATACGCAGTATTTT. It codes for CASSVESLAGGPADTQYF. The rearrangement joins TRBV9 to TRBJ2-3, with 11 bases lining up with TRBD2. CDR3 size: 18 residues. CDR1 and CDR2 (germline): SGDLS, YYNGEE. V trimming: 0 bases; J trimming: 4 bases; junction bases outside the gene matches: 10.

V and J are TRBV29-1 and TRBJ2-5; 10 positions agree with TRBD2. The CDR3 extends over 15 amino acids. Germline CDR1 reads SQVTM; CDR2 reads ANQGSEA. With V trimmed by 5 bases and J by 5 bases, 11 bases remained unmatched. CDR3: CSVFGSGGADETQYF. CDR3 DNA sequence: TGCAGCGTTTTCGGGAGCGGGGGGGCGGATGAGACCCAGTACTTC.

The chain recombines TRBV7-9 with TRBJ1-1; D is possibly TRBD1 (5 bases). The CDR3 contains 16 residues. Per germline, CDR1 SEHNR and CDR2 FQNEAQ (reference sequence). V gave up 0 bases and J gave up 3 bases, with 14 bases separating them. Written as DNA, the CDR3 is TGTGCCAGCAGCTTAGCGTGGAAGGGGAGAGACACTGAAGCTTTCTTT. Translating gives CASSLAWKGRDTEAFF.

This chain joins TRBV7-9 and TRBJ1-1; D is unresolved. Germline loops: CDR1 SEHNR, CDR2 FQNEAQ (reference sequence). The ends were cut back, 5 bases at V and 3 bases at J, with 13 bases in the middle. The CDR3 runs 14 residues. The CDR3 coding sequence is TGTGCCAGCAGCCCCCCGAGCACGGACACTGAAGCTTTCTTT. This translates into CASSPPSTDTEAFF.

V gene TRBV29-1 combines with J gene TRBJ2-7, with D hard to call. V dropped 3 bases and J dropped 1 base, with 7 bases sitting between them. The germline V gene encodes CDR1 SQVTM and CDR2 ANQGSEA. This CDR3 spans 12 amino acids. CDR3 region: CSVEAQSYEQYF. In DNA form, the CDR3 reads TGCAGCGTTGAGGCACAGTCCTACGAGCAGTACTTC.

This rearrangement joins TRBV29-1 to TRBJ1-2; TRBD1 matches 7 bases. Germline V gene sequence: CDR1 SQVTM, CDR2 ANQGSEA. The CDR3 contains 15 residues. V lost 6 bases, J lost 6 bases, and 16 bases stayed unmatched. The CDR3 DNA follows: TGCAGCGTCTTACCTGGCGGCGGGACAGTCGATGGCTACACCTTC. It codes for CSVLPGGGTVDGYTF. The variable domain in full, completed from reference TRBV29-1 and TRBJ1-2, reads SAVISQKPSRDICQRGTSLTIQCQVDSQVTMMFWYRQQPGQSLTLIATANQGSEATYESGFVIDKFPISRPNLTFSTLTVSNMSPEDSSIYLCSVLPGGGTVDGYTFGSGTRLTVV.

The V and J genes are TRBV20-1 and TRBJ1-1, with 11 bases fitting TRBD1. Germline loops: CDR1 DFQATT, CDR2 SNEGSKA (reference sequence). V shed 5 bases, J shed 5 bases, and the junction held 7 bases outside the gene matches. The CDR3 covers 14 residues. In DNA form, the CDR3 reads TGCAGTGCTCCGGGACAGGGGGATGGGACTGAAGCTTTCTTT. This gives the protein CSAPGQGDGTEAFF.

V gene TRBV6-5 combines with J gene TRBJ2-1; a possible D gene is TRBD2 (6 bases). This CDR3 is built from 14 residues. Germline V CDR1 and CDR2: MNHEY, SVGAGI. V was trimmed by 0 bases and J by 10 bases, leaving 13 bases between them. CDR3 DNA sequence: TGTGCCAGCAGTTACTCCTTGGGGGGATTGGAGCAGTTCTTC. It translates to CASSYSLGGLEQFF.